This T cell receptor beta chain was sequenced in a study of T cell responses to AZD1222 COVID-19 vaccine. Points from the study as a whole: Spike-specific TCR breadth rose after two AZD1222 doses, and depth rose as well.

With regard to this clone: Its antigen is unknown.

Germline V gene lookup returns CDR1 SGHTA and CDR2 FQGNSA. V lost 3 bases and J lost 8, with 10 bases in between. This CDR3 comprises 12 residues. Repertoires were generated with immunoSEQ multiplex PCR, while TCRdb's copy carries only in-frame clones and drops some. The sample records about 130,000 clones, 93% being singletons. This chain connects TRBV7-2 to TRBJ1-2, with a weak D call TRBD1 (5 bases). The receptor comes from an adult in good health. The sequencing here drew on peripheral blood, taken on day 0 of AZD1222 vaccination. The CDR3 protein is CASSFQGYGYTF. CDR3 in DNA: TGTGCCAGCAGCTTCCAGGGCTACGGCTACACCTTC.